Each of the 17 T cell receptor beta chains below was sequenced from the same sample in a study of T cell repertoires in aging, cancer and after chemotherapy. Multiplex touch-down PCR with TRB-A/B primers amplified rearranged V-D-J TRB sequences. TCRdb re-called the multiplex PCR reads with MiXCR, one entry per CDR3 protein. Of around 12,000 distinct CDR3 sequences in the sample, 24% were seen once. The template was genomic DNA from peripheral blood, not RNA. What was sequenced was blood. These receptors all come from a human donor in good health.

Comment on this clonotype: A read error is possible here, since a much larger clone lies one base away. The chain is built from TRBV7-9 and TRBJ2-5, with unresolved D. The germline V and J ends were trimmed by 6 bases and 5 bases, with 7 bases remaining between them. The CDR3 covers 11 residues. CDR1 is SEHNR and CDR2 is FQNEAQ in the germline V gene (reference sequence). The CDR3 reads CASSYGETQYF. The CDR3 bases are TGTGCCAGCAGTTACGGGGAGACCCAGTACTTC.

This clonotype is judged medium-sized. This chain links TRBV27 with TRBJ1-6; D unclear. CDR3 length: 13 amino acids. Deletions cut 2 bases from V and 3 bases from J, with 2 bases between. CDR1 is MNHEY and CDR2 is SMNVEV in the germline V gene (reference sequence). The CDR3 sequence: CASSLNYNSPLHF. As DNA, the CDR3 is TGTGCCAGCAGTTTAAACTATAATTCACCCCTCCACTTT.

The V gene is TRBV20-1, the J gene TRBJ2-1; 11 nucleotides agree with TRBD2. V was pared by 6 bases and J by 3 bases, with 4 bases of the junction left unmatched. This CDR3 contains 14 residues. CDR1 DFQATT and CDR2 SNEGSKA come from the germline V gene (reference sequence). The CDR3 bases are TGCAGTGCGCGGACTAGCGGGTTCTACAATGAGCAGTTCTTC. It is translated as CSARTSGFYNEQFF.

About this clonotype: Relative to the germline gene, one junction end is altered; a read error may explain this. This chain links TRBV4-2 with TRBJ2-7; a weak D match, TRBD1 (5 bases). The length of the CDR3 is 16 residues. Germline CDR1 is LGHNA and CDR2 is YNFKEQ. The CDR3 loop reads CASSQRGMDSSYEQYF. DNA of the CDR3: TGCGCCAGCAGCCAAAGGGGCATGGATAGCTCCTACGAGCAGTACTTC.

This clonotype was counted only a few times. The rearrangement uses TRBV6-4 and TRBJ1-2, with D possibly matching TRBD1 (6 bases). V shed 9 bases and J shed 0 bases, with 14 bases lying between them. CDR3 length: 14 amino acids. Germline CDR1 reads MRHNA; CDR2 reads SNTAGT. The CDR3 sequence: CARKQGDPNYGYTF. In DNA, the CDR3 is TGTGCCAGGAAACAGGGCGATCCTAACTATGGCTACACCTTC.

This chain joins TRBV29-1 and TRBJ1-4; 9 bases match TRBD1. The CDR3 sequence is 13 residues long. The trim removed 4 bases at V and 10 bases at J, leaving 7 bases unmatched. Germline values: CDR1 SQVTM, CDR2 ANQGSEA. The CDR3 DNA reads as TGCAGCGTTGCCGGGACAGGGCAGGGAAAACTGTTTTTT. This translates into CSVAGTGQGKLFF. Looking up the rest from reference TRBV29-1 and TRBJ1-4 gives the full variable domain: SAVISQKPSRDICQRGTSLTIQCQVDSQVTMMFWYRQQPGQSLTLIATANQGSEATYESGFVIDKFPISRPNLTFSTLTVSNMSPEDSSIYLCSVAGTGQGKLFFGSGTQLSVL.

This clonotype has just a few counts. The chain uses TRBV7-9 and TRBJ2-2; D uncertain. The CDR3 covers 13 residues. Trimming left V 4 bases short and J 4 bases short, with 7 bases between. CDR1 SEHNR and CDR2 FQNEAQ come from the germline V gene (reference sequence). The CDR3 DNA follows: TGTGCCAGCAGCTCCGTTGGCACCGGGGAGCTGTTTTTT. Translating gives CASSSVGTGELFF.

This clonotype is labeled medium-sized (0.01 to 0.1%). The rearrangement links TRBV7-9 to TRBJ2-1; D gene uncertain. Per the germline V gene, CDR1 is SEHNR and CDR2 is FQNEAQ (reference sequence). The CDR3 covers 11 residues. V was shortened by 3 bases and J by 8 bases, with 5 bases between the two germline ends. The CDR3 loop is CASSFADEQFF. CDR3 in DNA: TGTGCCAGCAGCTTTGCCGATGAGCAGTTCTTC. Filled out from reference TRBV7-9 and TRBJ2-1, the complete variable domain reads DTGVSQNPRHKITKRGQNVTFRCDPISEHNRLYWYRQTLGQGPEFLTYFQNEAQLEKSRLLSDRFSAERPKGSFSTLEIQRTEQGDSAMYLCASSFADEQFFGPGTRLTVL.

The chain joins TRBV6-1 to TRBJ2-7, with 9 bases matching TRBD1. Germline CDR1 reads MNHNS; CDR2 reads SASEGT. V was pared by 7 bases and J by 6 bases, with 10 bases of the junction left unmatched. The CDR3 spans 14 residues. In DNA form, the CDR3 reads TGTGCCAGCAAGATACAGGGGGCGCGTCGCGAGCAGTACTTC. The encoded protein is CASKIQGARREQYF.

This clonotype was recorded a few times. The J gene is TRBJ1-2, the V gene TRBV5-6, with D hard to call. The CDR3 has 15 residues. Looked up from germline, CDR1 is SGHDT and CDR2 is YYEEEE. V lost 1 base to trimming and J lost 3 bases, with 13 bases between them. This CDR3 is CASSLIGRIDYGYTF. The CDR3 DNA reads TGTGCCAGCAGCTTGATCGGGAGAATTGACTATGGCTACACCTTC.

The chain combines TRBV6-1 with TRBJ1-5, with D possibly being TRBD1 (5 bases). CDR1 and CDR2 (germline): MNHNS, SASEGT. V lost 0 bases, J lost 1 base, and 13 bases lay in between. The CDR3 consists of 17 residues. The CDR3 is CASSEAGGSTSNQPQHF. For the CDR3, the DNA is TGTGCCAGCAGTGAAGCTGGGGGGTCAACCAGCAATCAGCCCCAGCATTTT.

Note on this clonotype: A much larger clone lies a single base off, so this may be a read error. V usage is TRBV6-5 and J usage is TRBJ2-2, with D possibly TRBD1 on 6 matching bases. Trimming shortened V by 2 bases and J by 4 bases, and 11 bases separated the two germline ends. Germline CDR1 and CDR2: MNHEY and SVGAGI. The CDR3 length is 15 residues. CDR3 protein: CASSYGQSITGELFF. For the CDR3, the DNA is TGTGCCAGCAGTTACGGACAGTCGATCACCGGGGAGCTGTTTTTT.

The CDR3 nucleotides read TGTGCCAGCTCACCCTGGACAGACATGAACACTGAAGCTTTCTTT. Protein: CASSPWTDMNTEAFF. The rearrangement uses TRBV18 and TRBJ1-1, with D possibly being TRBD1 (6 bases). The germline V gene encodes CDR1 KGHSH and CDR2 LQKENI. The CDR3 length is 15 residues. V gave up 3 bases and J gave up 0 bases, with 11 bases separating them.

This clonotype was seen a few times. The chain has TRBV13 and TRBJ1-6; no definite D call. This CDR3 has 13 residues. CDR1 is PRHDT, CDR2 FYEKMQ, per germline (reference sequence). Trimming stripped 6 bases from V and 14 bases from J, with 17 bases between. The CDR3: CASSRAPNRALHF. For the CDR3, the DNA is TGTGCCAGCAGTCGGGCCCCCAATCGGGCCCTCCACTTT.

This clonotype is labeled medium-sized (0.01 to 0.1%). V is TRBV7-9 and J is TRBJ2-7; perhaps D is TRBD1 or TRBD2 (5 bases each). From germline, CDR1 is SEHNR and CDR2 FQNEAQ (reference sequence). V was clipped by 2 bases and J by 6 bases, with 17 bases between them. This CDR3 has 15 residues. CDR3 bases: TGTGCCAGCAGCTTAATAAGAGGGCAGGGACGCGAGCAGTACTTC. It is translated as CASSLIRGQGREQYF.

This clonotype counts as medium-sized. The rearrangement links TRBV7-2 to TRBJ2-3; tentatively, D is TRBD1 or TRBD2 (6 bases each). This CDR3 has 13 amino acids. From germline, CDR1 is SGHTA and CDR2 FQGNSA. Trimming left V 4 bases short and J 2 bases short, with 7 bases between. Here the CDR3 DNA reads TGTGCCAGCAGCTGGGGGGCCACAGATACGCAGTATTTT. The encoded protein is CASSWGATDTQYF.

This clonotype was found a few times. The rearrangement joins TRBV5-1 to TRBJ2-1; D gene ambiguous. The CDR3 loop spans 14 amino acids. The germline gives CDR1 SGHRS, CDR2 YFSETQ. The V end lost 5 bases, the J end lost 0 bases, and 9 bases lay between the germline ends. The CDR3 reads CASRTLPSYNEQFF. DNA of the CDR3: TGCGCCAGCAGGACGCTCCCCTCCTACAATGAGCAGTTCTTC.